Listed below are T cell receptor beta chains from one sample, sequenced in a study of T-cell reconstitution after alpha-beta-depleted transplantation in children. Using its own MiXCR run on the PCR reads, TCRdb lists one record per CDR3 protein. The sample has about a million distinct CDR3 sequences, about 29% seen once. The sample in question was PBMCs, mostly from graft donor cells, obtained 360 days after TCRalphabeta/CD19-depleted stem cell transplant. The receptors come from a boy under two years old who had a stem cell transplant for SCID, so the T cells may come from the graft donor. Each CDR3 is given with its conserved first and last residue. The D gene is left open where the match is weak. Size is omitted from some rows. Given values are once, few, many or a class for expanded clones.

D gene	V gene	CDR3 length	J gene	clone size	CDR3 DNA	CDR3 protein
TRBD2	TRBV2	13	TRBJ2-5	NA	TGTGCCAGCAGTACCGGGACGGGGGGGACCCAGTACTTC	CASSTGTGGTQYF
TRBD1	TRBV2	13	TRBJ2-3	NA	TGTGCCAGCAGTCCCGCCAGGGGGGATACGCAGTATTTT	CASSPARGDTQYF
NA	TRBV9	16	TRBJ2-5	NA	TGTGCCAGCAGCGAGTCCCTAGGGGACATCCAAGAGACCCAGTACTTC	CASSESLGDIQETQYF
NA	TRBV29-1	13	TRBJ2-7	NA	TGCAGCGTTGAAGGGGGACAAGCCTACGAGCAGTACTTC	CSVEGGQAYEQYF
NA	TRBV15	16	TRBJ1-2	NA	TGTGCCACCAGCGCTAACAGACTCAGGGTTAACTATGGCTACACCTTC	CATSANRLRVNYGYTF
TRBD1	TRBV4-1	14	TRBJ2-1	few	TGCGCCAGCAGCCAACCAGGACAGGGACCTGAGCAGTTCTTC	CASSQPGQGPEQFF
NA	TRBV20-1	15	TRBJ1-1	NA	TGCTGTGCTAGAGATCTCCGGGGGCGCGGCACTGAAGCTTTCTTT	CCARDLRGRGTEAFF
NA	TRBV5-1	14	TRBJ2-2	few	TGCGCCAGCAGCTTGGTTGGGACTCCAGGAGAGCTGTTTTTT	CASSLVGTPGELFF
NA	TRBV7-8	15	TRBJ1-4	few	TGTGCCAGCAGCCCGAGGACAAGGACTAATGAAAAACTGTTTTTT	CASSPRTRTNEKLFF
TRBD1	TRBV4-3	17	TRBJ2-7	once	TGCGCCAGCAGCCAATCTTCGCCCGGGACAGAAGGACTCGAGCAGTACTTC	CASSQSSPGTEGLEQYF
NA	TRBV5-1	17	TRBJ2-5	once	TGCGCCAGCAGCTTGGAAGGAGCCCGAGGGTACCAAGAGACCCAGTACTTC	CASSLEGARGYQETQYF
TRBD1	TRBV5-1	14	TRBJ2-1	NA	TGCGCCAGCTTGAGGGGACAGGGCTACAATGAGCAGTTCTTC	CASLRGQGYNEQFF
TRBD1	TRBV5-1	14	TRBJ1-1	many	TGTGCCAGCAGCATCGACAGGGCGAACACTGAAGCTTTCTTT	CASSIDRANTEAFF
TRBD1	TRBV9	15	TRBJ2-3	many	TGTGCCAGCAGCACCCGACAGGGGGGCACAGATACGCAGTATTTT	CASSTRQGGTDTQYF
NA	TRBV10-3	13	TRBJ2-6	few	TGTGCCATCTTAGCGTCTGGGGCCAACGTCCTGACTTTC	CAILASGANVLTF
NA	TRBV7-9	14	TRBJ2-7	NA	TGTGCCAGCAGCCCCCTGGGGATCCCCTACGAGCAGTACTTC	CASSPLGIPYEQYF
NA	TRBV4-3	16	TRBJ1-1	NA	TGCGCCAGCAGCCACGGTCTAGACAGGCTATACACTGAAGCTTTCTTT	CASSHGLDRLYTEAFF
TRBD1	TRBV20-1	14	TRBJ2-3	few	TGCAGTGCTTACCAACAGGGGTCCACAGATACGCAGTATTTT	CSAYQQGSTDTQYF
NA	TRBV12-3/TRBV12-4	13	TRBJ2-7	NA	TGTGCCAGCAGTTTAATCCTGAGTTACGAGCAGTACTTC	CASSLILSYEQYF
NA	TRBV5-1	14	TRBJ1-1	NA	TGCGCCAGCAGCCCAACAGGGCACTCTACTGAAGCTTTCTTT	CASSPTGHSTEAFF
TRBD2	TRBV28	15	TRBJ2-5	NA	TGTGCCAGCAGAAGGCCTAGCGGGGGCCAAGAGACCCAGTACTTC	CASRRPSGGQETQYF
NA	TRBV6-1	15	TRBJ2-7	NA	TGTGCCAGCAGGGCTCGGGACGCAAGCTCCTACGAGCAGTACTTC	CASRARDASSYEQYF
NA	TRBV4-2	14	TRBJ1-2	NA	TGTGCCAGCCGACTCGAGACAGCCTCCTATGGCTACACCTTC	CASRLETASYGYTF
NA	TRBV28	12	TRBJ2-3	NA	TGTGCCAGCAGTTTATGGGGGGGATCGCAGTATTTT	CASSLWGGSQYF
NA	TRBV7-9	15	TRBJ2-7	few	TGTGCCAGCAGCGCGATAGGACAGTCCTCCTACGAGCAGTACTTC	CASSAIGQSSYEQYF
NA	TRBV29-1	14	TRBJ2-5	few	TGCAGCGTCGTCGGGCCGCGGTACCAAGAGACCCAGTACTTC	CSVVGPRYQETQYF
NA	TRBV4-2	12	TRBJ2-7	many	TGTGCCAGCAGCCAAGATAGGAATGAGCAGTACTTC	CASSQDRNEQYF
TRBD2	TRBV7-9	16	TRBJ2-7	few	TGTGCCAGCAGTTCCAACAGCGGGGGGGGCCCCTACGAGCAGTACTTC	CASSSNSGGGPYEQYF
NA	TRBV2	12	TRBJ1-1	NA	TGTGCCAGCTCCCCAAGCGGGGCTGAAGCTTTCTTT	CASSPSGAEAFF
TRBD2	TRBV27	17	TRBJ2-3	few	TGTGCCAGCAGTTTAGATATAGCGGGGGCGGTCACAGATACGCAGTATTTT	CASSLDIAGAVTDTQYF
TRBD1	TRBV5-1	16	TRBJ2-7	few	TGCGCCAGCAGCCCGGGACAGAACCACGACTTCTACGAGCAGTACTTC	CASSPGQNHDFYEQYF
NA	TRBV18	16	TRBJ1-1	NA	TGTGCCAGCTCACTGGGGTTAGGAGGGATGAACACTGAAGCTTTCTTT	CASSLGLGGMNTEAFF
TRBD1	TRBV20-1	15	TRBJ2-1	NA	TGCAGTGCTAGAGATAGGACAGGGATCCACAATGAGCAGTTCTTC	CSARDRTGIHNEQFF
NA	TRBV20-1	15	TRBJ1-4	NA	TGCAGTGCTAGTGAGACCAGGGAACGTTCTGGAAAACTGTTTTTT	CSASETRERSGKLFF
NA	TRBV5-1	18	TRBJ1-2	NA	TGCGCCAGCAGCCAAGGGCCAGCAAGGGGCTCGAGAAACTATGGCTACACCTTC	CASSQGPARGSRNYGYTF
NA	TRBV12-3/TRBV12-4	15	TRBJ2-1	NA	TGTGCCAGCAGTTGGGGAGATGGCTCCTACAATGAGCAGTTCTTC	CASSWGDGSYNEQFF
NA	TRBV5-6	15	TRBJ2-7	NA	TGTGCCAGCAGCTTGGCCCCTGGCAGCCCCTACGAGCAGTACTTC	CASSLAPGSPYEQYF
NA	TRBV12-5	11	TRBJ2-3	once	TGTGCTAGTGGTAAGGAAGATACGCAGTATTTT	CASGKEDTQYF
NA	TRBV20-1	13	TRBJ2-3	NA	TGCAGTGTTTCACGGACAGTTACAGATACGCAGTATTTT	CSVSRTVTDTQYF
NA	TRBV10-3	13	TRBJ2-1	many	TGTGCCATCAGTGAGTCGAGGTACAATGAGCAGTTCTTC	CAISESRYNEQFF
NA	TRBV27	11	TRBJ2-2	few	TGTGCCAGCATGGCAGCCGGGGAGCTGTTTTTT	CASMAAGELFF
NA	TRBV5-1	18	TRBJ2-2	NA	TGCGCCAGCAGCTTTGACGCGGGTCGTCGAGGGCACACCGGGGAGCTGTTTTTT	CASSFDAGRRGHTGELFF
TRBD1	TRBV6-5	15	TRBJ2-3	few	TGTGCCAGCAGCTACGGGACAGGGGGTTCCGATACGCAGTATTTT	CASSYGTGGSDTQYF
NA	TRBV2	13	TRBJ2-2	NA	TGTGCCAGCAGGCCTGACAGCACCGGGGAGCTGTTTTTT	CASRPDSTGELFF
NA	TRBV20-1	13	TRBJ2-1	few	TGCAGTGCTAGAGATCCGAGGCTAGTGGGGCAGTTCTTC	CSARDPRLVGQFF
TRBD1	TRBV12-3/TRBV12-4	15	TRBJ2-7	NA	TGTGCCAGCAGGCTAGGGACAGGGGGAGCCTACGAGCAGTACTTC	CASRLGTGGAYEQYF
NA	TRBV12-3/TRBV12-4	15	TRBJ2-7	few	TGTGCCAGCAGTTTAACAGCCGGCGTACCCTACGAGCAGTACTTC	CASSLTAGVPYEQYF
NA	TRBV5-1	15	TRBJ2-1	NA	TGCGCCAGCAGCTTTTTGGGGGGGCCGAACAATGAGCAGTTCTTC	CASSFLGGPNNEQFF
TRBD1	TRBV4-3	16	TRBJ2-3	NA	TGCGCCAGCAGCCCTCGACAGGGAAGGAAGACAGATACGCAGTATTTT	CASSPRQGRKTDTQYF